These 16 T cell receptor beta chains were all obtained from the same sample, sequenced in a study of blood T cell repertoires in COVID-19. Measured with immunoSEQ multiplex PCR; TCRdb has only the in-frame clones, and not every one. This table has fewer than 250,000 clones, approximately 81% appearing once. The material sequenced was peripheral blood. These receptors all stem from an elderly woman with COVID-19, enrolled during active disease.

The J gene is TRBJ2-2, the V gene TRBV5-1; TRBD2 aligns across 9 bases. The V gene end was trimmed by 0 bases and the J gene end by 5 bases; junction bases not matched to a gene: 5. The CDR3 sequence is 16 residues long. Germline CDR1 reads SGHRS; CDR2 reads YFSETQ. The CDR3 coding sequence is TGCGCCAGCAGCTTGGGCGCTAGCGGGATTACCGGGGAGCTGTTTTTT. Translation: CASSLGASGITGELFF.

This chain connects TRBV7-9 to TRBJ1-1; TRBD1 agrees at 12 bases. Trimming took 8 bases from V and 5 from J; bases not matched to a gene: 6. The CDR3 is made up of 14 amino acids. The germline V gene has CDR1 SEHNR and CDR2 FQNEAQ (reference sequence). The CDR3, as DNA: TGTGCCAGCGCGGGACAGGGGGCGCAGACTGAAGCTTTCTTT. Protein product: CASAGQGAQTEAFF.

The rearrangement joins TRBV28 to TRBJ1-2; D not certain. This CDR3 contains 14 residues. Trimming stripped 1 base from V and 7 bases from J, with 13 bases between. Germline assignment: CDR1 MDHEN and CDR2 SYDVKM. The CDR3 spells CASSLLLGDIGYTF. The CDR3 DNA reads TGTGCCAGCAGTTTATTATTGGGAGACATTGGCTACACCTTC.

This rearrangement joins TRBV19 to TRBJ2-7, with a tentative D call TRBD2 (6 bases). CDR1 and CDR2 from the germline V gene are LNHDA and SQIVND (reference sequence). The CDR3 totals 15 residues. V lost 8 bases and J lost 1, with 18 bases in between. CDR3 protein: CASRYAGSLSYEQYF. In nucleotides, the CDR3 is TGTGCCAGTCGGTACGCGGGGTCCCTTTCCTACGAGCAGTACTTC.

Remarks on this clone: The sample contains more than one DNA sequence encoding this CDR3. The chain recombines TRBV7-2 with TRBJ2-2; perhaps TRBD1 as D (5 bases). V lost 6 bases, J lost 1 base, and 9 bases lay in between. Germline assignment: CDR1 SGHTA and CDR2 FQGNSA. There are 14 residues in the CDR3. The CDR3 coding sequence is TGTGCCAGCAGTTTGGGGCGGAACACCGGGGAGCTGTTTTTT. This sequence encodes CASSLGRNTGELFF.

The rearrangement uses TRBV28 and TRBJ1-4; D is possibly TRBD1 (5 bases). Germline assignment: CDR1 MDHEN and CDR2 SYDVKM. V lost 2 bases and J lost 9, with 19 bases in between. The CDR3 has 16 residues. The CDR3 loop is CASSLSWGGTAKKLFF. As DNA, the CDR3 is TGTGCCAGCAGTTTAAGCTGGGGAGGGACGGCGAAAAAACTGTTTTTT.

The chain recombines TRBV5-5 with TRBJ1-3; no definite D call. Trimming pared 2 bases from V and 3 bases from J, leaving 9 bases between. CDR3 length: 14 residues. Germline V gene sequence: CDR1 SGHKS, CDR2 YYEKEE (reference sequence). For the CDR3, the DNA is TGTGCCAGCAGCTTCGAATGGAGTGGAAACACCATATATTTT. As protein: CASSFEWSGNTIYF.

The chain joins TRBV27 to TRBJ1-1; 7 bases align to TRBD1. The CDR3 consists of 13 residues. The ends lost 7 bases at V and 3 bases at J; junction bases unmatched: 5. The germline V gene encodes CDR1 MNHEY and CDR2 SMNVEV (reference sequence). The CDR3 is CASKKGADTEAFF. The DNA for the CDR3 is TGTGCCAGCAAGAAGGGGGCGGACACTGAAGCTTTCTTT.

This rearrangement joins TRBV6-5 to TRBJ2-3; 9 bases match TRBD2. The CDR3 spans 14 residues. The V and J ends lost 5 bases and 2 bases, in that order; junction bases with no gene match: 2. CDR1 is MNHEY, CDR2 SVGAGI, per germline. CDR3 in DNA: TGTGCCAGCAGTCTAGCGGGATTCACAGATACGCAGTATTTT. It yields the protein CASSLAGFTDTQYF.

Only a few counts were recorded for this clone. This sequence joins TRBV5-1 and TRBJ1-1; D remains unclear. The CDR3 is made up of 15 amino acids. Per germline, CDR1 SGHRS and CDR2 YFSETQ. V shed 4 bases and J shed 9 bases, with 22 bases lying between them. CDR3 nucleotide sequence: TGCGCCAGCAGCCAAGGATCCGAGGGCAGTACTAAAGCTTTCTTT. Protein product: CASSQGSEGSTKAFF.

CDR3 bases: TGTGCCTGGAGTGTAACAAGGACAGGGGGGGGAACTGAAGCTTTCTTT. Its protein product is CAWSVTRTGGGTEAFF. The chain carries TRBV30 and TRBJ1-1; the match to TRBD1 covers 10 bases. J gave up 5 bases and V 0 bases, and 9 bases lay outside the gene matches. CDR1 and CDR2 (germline): GTSNPN, SVGIG (reference sequence). The CDR3 extends over 16 amino acids.

The chain combines TRBV5-8 with TRBJ1-4, with 8 bases that match TRBD1. The CDR3 is 13 residues long. V dropped 10 bases and J dropped 5; count of bases not matched to a gene: 7. Per the germline V gene, CDR1 is SGHTS and CDR2 is YDEGEE. CDR3 residues: CAGGTGGNEKLFF. In DNA, the CDR3 is TGTGCCGGTGGGACAGGAGGGAATGAAAAACTGTTTTTT.

The chain employs TRBV6-2 or TRBV6-3 and TRBJ1-5; TRBD1 is a possible D gene (6 bases). V lost 5 bases to trimming and J lost 6 bases, with 20 bases between them. From germline, CDR1 is MNHEY and CDR2 SVGEGT. CDR3 length: 16 amino acids. The CDR3 bases are TGTGCCAGCAGTCCAAGAAGACAGGCCCCAAGTCAGCCCCAGCATTTT. This translates into CASSPRRQAPSQPQHF.

This clone occurred once. The chain has TRBV7-2 and TRBJ2-3; the D gene is possibly TRBD1 (6 bases). In germline, CDR1 is SGHTA, CDR2 FQGNSA. V gave up 4 bases and J gave up 2 bases, with 10 bases separating them. The CDR3 contains 14 residues. In DNA form, the CDR3 reads TGTGCCAGCAGCTACGACAGGTCCACAGATACGCAGTATTTT. Translating it yields CASSYDRSTDTQYF.

This clone has only one observation. V is TRBV7-9 and J is TRBJ1-2; D gene unclear. Germline V gene sequence: CDR1 SEHNR, CDR2 FQNEAQ (reference sequence). This CDR3 spans 14 amino acids. V was trimmed by 5 bases and J by 0 bases, leaving 10 bases between them. This chain's CDR3 is CASSERAANYGYTF. The CDR3, as DNA: TGTGCCAGCAGCGAGAGGGCAGCTAACTATGGCTACACCTTC.

This chain joins TRBV18 and TRBJ1-1; a weak D match, TRBD1 (6 bases). The germline gives CDR1 KGHSH, CDR2 LQKENI. The CDR3 runs 16 residues. V was shortened by 3 bases and J by 3 bases, with 17 bases between the two germline ends. CDR3 sequence (DNA): TGTGCCAGCTCACCTCTCCAGGGGACCCCGGACACTGAAGCTTTCTTT. It codes for CASSPLQGTPDTEAFF.